The 24 T cell receptor beta chains reported below all come from one sample, sequenced in a study of blood T cell repertoires in COVID-19. The assay was immunoSEQ multiplex PCR, and TCRdb's table has in-frame clones only and misses some. The sample lists approximately 250,000 clones; 85% to 90% were seen once. What was sequenced was PBMCs or T cells enriched from blood (not recorded which). These receptors originate from a woman aged 25-40 years who had recovered from COVID-19.

CDR3 protein: CASSLDTNNQPQHF. CDR3 nucleotide sequence: TGTGCCAGTAGCTTGGACACCAACAATCAGCCCCAGCATTTT. The chain recombines TRBV19 with TRBJ1-5; TRBD1 is a possible D gene (5 bases). The CDR3 length is 14 residues. Germline V gene sequence: CDR1 LNHDA, CDR2 SQIVND (reference sequence). V gave up 6 bases and J gave up 3 bases, with 12 bases separating them. Using reference TRBV19 and TRBJ1-5 for the parts outside the CDR3, the full variable domain is DGGITQSPKYLFRKEGQNVTLSCEQNLNHDAMYWYRQDPGQGLRLIYYSQIVNDFQKGDIAEGYSVSREKKESFPLTVTSAQKNPTAFYLCASSLDTNNQPQHFGDGTRLSIL.

V usage is TRBV25-1 and J usage is TRBJ1-1; 8 nucleotides line up with TRBD1. V lost 3 bases to trimming and J lost 3 bases; unmatched junction nucleotides: 12. The CDR3 is made up of 17 amino acids. Germline-derived CDR1 and CDR2 are MGHDK and SYGVNS. The CDR3 here is CASSDGQGARRDTEAFF. The CDR3 coding sequence is TGTGCCAGCAGTGATGGTCAGGGGGCGCGTCGGGACACTGAAGCTTTCTTT.

This clone appeared a single time. V gene TRBV20-1 combines with J gene TRBJ1-1, with 7 nucleotides matching TRBD1. This CDR3 comprises 14 residues. V dropped 3 bases and J dropped 0; count of bases not matched to a gene: 4. CDR1 and CDR2 (germline): DFQATT, SNEGSKA (reference sequence). The chain's CDR3 is CSASRTGLNTEAFF. The CDR3 nucleotides read TGCAGTGCTAGTCGGACAGGCCTGAACACTGAAGCTTTCTTT.

The chain has TRBV7-2 and TRBJ2-2; TRBD2 agrees at 9 bases. The length of the CDR3 is 17 residues. V lost 4 bases, J lost 3 bases, and 9 bases stayed unmatched. Germline V CDR1 and CDR2: SGHTA, FQGNSA. This chain's CDR3 is CASSSRLAGAYTGELFF. The DNA for the CDR3 is TGTGCCAGCAGCTCCCGTTTAGCGGGAGCTTACACCGGGGAGCTGTTTTTT.

V gene TRBV7-3 combines with J gene TRBJ2-1; 10 bases line up with TRBD2. Germline V gene data show CDR1 as SGHTA and CDR2 as FQGTGA. There are 14 residues in the CDR3. Trimming cost V 4 bases and J 8 bases; bases outside gene matches: 5. In DNA, the CDR3 is TGTGCCAGCAGCTCACTAGCGGGAAGCTATGAGCAGTTCTTC. It yields the protein CASSSLAGSYEQFF.

The chain employs TRBV7-2 and TRBJ1-1; D ambiguous. The CDR3 has 15 residues. Germline V gene lookup returns CDR1 SGHTA and CDR2 FQGNSA. Trimming pared 2 bases from V and 7 bases from J, leaving 17 bases between. The CDR3 nucleotides are TGTGCCAGCAGCTTACTTGGCAGGTCCAACGGTGAAGCTTTCTTT. Translating gives CASSLLGRSNGEAFF.

This rearrangement joins TRBV15 to TRBJ2-5; D gene unclear. The CDR3 totals 15 residues. Germline CDR1 LNHNV, CDR2 YYDKDF (reference sequence). Trimming removed 0 bases at V and 1 base at J, with 9 bases between. Written as DNA, the CDR3 is TGTGCCACCAGCAGAGATCCCCAGGCCCAAGAGACCCAGTACTTC. This codes for CATSRDPQAQETQYF. Drawing the rest from reference TRBV15 and TRBJ2-5, the complete variable domain is DAMVIQNPRYQVTQFGKPVTLSCSQTLNHNVMYWYQQKSSQAPKLLFHYYDKDFNNEADTPDNFQSRRPNTSFCFLDIRSPGLGDTAMYLCATSRDPQAQETQYFGPGTRLLVL.

The chain is built from TRBV18 and TRBJ1-1; D gene ambiguous. Germline CDR1 and CDR2: KGHSH and LQKENI. V was shortened by 1 base and J by 6 bases, with 18 bases between the two germline ends. The CDR3 sequence is 16 residues long. The CDR3 bases are TGTGCCAGCTCACCACTTTTGGTCGCGGTAGGTTCTGAAGCTTTCTTT. This translates into CASSPLLVAVGSEAFF.

Only a few counts were recorded for this clone. The chain carries TRBV4-3 and TRBJ1-6; 9 bases match TRBD1. The CDR3 runs to 21 residues. The V and J ends lost 1 base and 1 base, in that order; junction bases with no gene match: 14. Per the germline V gene, CDR1 is LGHNA and CDR2 is YSLEER. CDR3 region: CASSQVFSYKQGASYNSPLHF. CDR3 in DNA: TGCGCCAGCAGCCAAGTTTTTTCCTACAAACAGGGGGCGTCCTATAATTCACCCCTCCACTTT.

V usage is TRBV18 and J usage is TRBJ1-4; 8 bases align to TRBD1. Losses at the gene ends were 2 bases for V and 0 bases for J; bases not matched to a gene: 11. Per the germline V gene, CDR1 is KGHSH and CDR2 is LQKENI. CDR3 length: 19 amino acids. CDR3 protein: CASSPTGTGARATNEKLFF. Here the CDR3 DNA reads TGTGCCAGCTCACCAACCGGGACAGGAGCCCGTGCAACTAATGAAAAACTGTTTTTT.

The chain is built from TRBV11-2 and TRBJ2-5, with D possibly being TRBD2 (5 bases). V lost 0 bases, J lost 3 bases, and 11 bases lay in between. The germline V gene encodes CDR1 SGHAT and CDR2 FQNNGV. This CDR3 has 15 residues. CDR3 sequence reads: CASSLDPGREETQYF. The CDR3, as DNA: TGTGCCAGCAGCTTAGATCCGGGAAGAGAAGAGACCCAGTACTTC.

The V gene is TRBV9, the J gene TRBJ1-2; a weak D match, TRBD1 (6 bases). The CDR3 loop spans 15 amino acids. Looked up from germline, CDR1 is SGDLS and CDR2 is YYNGEE. V was shortened by 10 bases and J by 1 base, with 20 bases between the two germline ends. CDR3 amino acids: CAGKTGTGNNYGYTF. The CDR3 DNA is TGTGCCGGAAAAACTGGAACAGGGAATAACTATGGCTACACCTTC.

The genes are TRBV23-1 and TRBJ2-3, with D unclear. TRBV23-1 is an ORF for which the function is uncertain. The CDR3 covers 15 residues. The germline V and J ends were trimmed by 0 bases and 2 bases, with 9 bases remaining between them. The CDR3 is CASSQSRTPTDTQYF. Here the CDR3 DNA reads TGCGCCAGCAGTCAATCGCGCACTCCCACAGATACGCAGTATTTT.

The chain carries TRBV30 and TRBJ2-1; no clear D. Looked up from germline, CDR1 is GTSNPN and CDR2 is SVGIG (reference sequence). V gave up 1 base and J gave up 3 bases, with 10 bases separating them. The CDR3 sequence is 14 residues long. CDR3 in amino acids: CAWSAGSYYNEQFF. CDR3 nucleotides: TGTGCCTGGAGTGCGGGTTCCTACTACAATGAGCAGTTCTTC.

The rearrangement joins TRBV6-7 to TRBJ1-6; D remains unclear. TRBV6-7 is annotated as an ORF whose role is uncertain. V shed 6 bases and J shed 11 bases, with 14 bases lying between them. The CDR3 consists of 13 residues. This chain's CDR3 is CASSPRPGTPLHF. CDR3 coding DNA: TGTGCCAGCAGCCCCAGACCCGGGACACCCCTCCACTTT.

The rearrangement links TRBV19 to TRBJ1-4; 7 nucleotides agree with TRBD1. V was pared by 5 bases and J by 8 bases, with 11 bases of the junction left unmatched. CDR1 is LNHDA and CDR2 is SQIVND in the germline V gene (reference sequence). The CDR3 runs to 15 residues. CDR3 coding DNA: TGTGCCAGTAGTCCCTACAGGGGCCACGGAGAAAAACTGTTTTTT. Protein sequence: CASSPYRGHGEKLFF.

This clone was recorded once. The rearrangement links TRBV19 to TRBJ2-2; 9 nucleotides match TRBD1. The ends lost 9 bases at V and 7 bases at J; junction bases unmatched: 12. The CDR3 runs to 15 residues. Germline CDR1 and CDR2: LNHDA and SQIVND (reference sequence). The CDR3, as DNA: TGTGCCAGCCGTACAGGGGACAGGGTTATCGGGGAGCTGTTTTTT. Translating it yields CASRTGDRVIGELFF.

This clone was recorded once. V gene TRBV19 combines with J gene TRBJ1-1; D gene uncertain. This CDR3 has 17 residues. V was trimmed by 3 bases and J by 0 bases, leaving 17 bases between them. Germline CDR1 and CDR2: LNHDA and SQIVND (reference sequence). The CDR3 spells CASSMEQQLSMNTEAFF. CDR3 DNA sequence: TGTGCCAGTAGTATGGAACAGCAATTATCCATGAACACTGAAGCTTTCTTT.

The chain carries TRBV10-1 and TRBJ1-2; possibly TRBD1 for D (5 bases). The CDR3 covers 13 residues. The ends were cut back, 11 bases at V and 6 bases at J, with 19 bases in the middle. Germline CDR1 and CDR2: WNHNN and SYGVQD (reference sequence). The CDR3: CAGYMGGRNGYTF. The CDR3 DNA sequence: TGCGCCGGCTATATGGGGGGTAGGAATGGCTACACCTTC.

The chain couples TRBV27 to TRBJ2-1; TRBD2 is a possible D gene (6 bases). V lost 3 bases and J 8 bases, leaving 14 bases between the germline ends. The CDR3 loop spans 14 amino acids. From germline, CDR1 is MNHEY and CDR2 SMNVEV (reference sequence). The CDR3 nucleotides read TGTGCCAGCAGTTTCGGCGGGGACTTGGATGAGCAGTTCTTC. Translated: CASSFGGDLDEQFF.

The J gene is TRBJ1-2, the V gene TRBV5-6; D ambiguous. CDR1 is SGHDT and CDR2 is YYEEEE in the germline V gene. The length of the CDR3 is 14 residues. Trimming cost V 4 bases and J 7 bases, with 17 bases left between them. CDR3 bases: TGTGCCAGCAGCCTCCGAGAGGCTCTATTTGGCTACACCTTC. Its translation: CASSLREALFGYTF.

The chain joins TRBV15 to TRBJ2-2; tentative D call: TRBD1 (5 bases). The CDR3 runs 14 residues. Between the trimmed V and J ends, which lost 7 bases and 1 base, there was a span of 10 bases. CDR1 and CDR2 from the germline V gene are LNHNV and YYDKDF (reference sequence). The CDR3 bases are TGTGCCACCAATGGCAGGGAGAACACCGGGGAGCTGTTTTTT. Its translation: CATNGRENTGELFF.

The chain combines TRBV25-1 with TRBJ1-6, with 8 bases aligning to TRBD1. This CDR3 has 15 amino acids. Germline V gene sequence: CDR1 MGHDK, CDR2 SYGVNS. The junction had 11 bases not matched to a gene; V was cut back by 6 bases and J by 10 bases. As DNA, the CDR3 is TGTGCCAGCAGCTTATTGGACAGGGTTAGGTCACCCCTCCACTTT. Encoded protein: CASSLLDRVRSPLHF.

This chain joins TRBV5-3 and TRBJ1-5, with D tentatively TRBD1 (5 bases). TRBV5-3 is annotated as an ORF whose role is uncertain. This CDR3 is 18 amino acids long. V dropped 6 bases and J dropped 2 bases, with 24 bases sitting between them. Written as DNA, the CDR3 is TGTGCCAGAATCCCGACAGAAAACTCCGCAGGTCGCAATCAGCCCCAGCATTTT. This codes for CARIPTENSAGRNQPQHF.